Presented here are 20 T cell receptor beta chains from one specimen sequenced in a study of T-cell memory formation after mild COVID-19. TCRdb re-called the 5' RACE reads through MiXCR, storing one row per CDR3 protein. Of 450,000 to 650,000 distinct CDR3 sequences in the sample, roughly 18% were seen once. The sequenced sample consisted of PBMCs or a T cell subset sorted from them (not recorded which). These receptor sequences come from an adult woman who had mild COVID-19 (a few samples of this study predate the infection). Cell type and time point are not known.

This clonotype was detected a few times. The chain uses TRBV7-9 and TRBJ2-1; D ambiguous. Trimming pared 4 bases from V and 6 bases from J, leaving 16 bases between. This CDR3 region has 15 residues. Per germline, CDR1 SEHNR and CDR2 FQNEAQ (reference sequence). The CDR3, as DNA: TGTGCCAGCAGCTCTCCGCCTGGTGGGGTCAATGAGCAGTTCTTC. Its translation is CASSSPPGGVNEQFF. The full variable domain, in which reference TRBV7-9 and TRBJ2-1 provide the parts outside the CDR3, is DTGVSQNPRHKITKRGQNVTFRCDPISEHNRLYWYRQTLGQGPEFLTYFQNEAQLEKSRLLSDRFSAERPKGSFSTLEIQRTEQGDSAMYLCASSSPPGGVNEQFFGPGTRLTVL.

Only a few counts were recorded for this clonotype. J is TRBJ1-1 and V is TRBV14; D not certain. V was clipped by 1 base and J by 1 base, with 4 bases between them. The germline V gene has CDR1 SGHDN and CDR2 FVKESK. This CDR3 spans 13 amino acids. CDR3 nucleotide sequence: TGTGCCAGCAGCCAAGTTAAGAACACTGAAGCTTTCTTT. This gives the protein CASSQVKNTEAFF. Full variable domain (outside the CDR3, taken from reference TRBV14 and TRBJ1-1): EAGVTQFPSHSVIEKGQTVTLRCDPISGHDNLYWYRRVMGKEIKFLLHFVKESKQDESGMPNNRFLAERTGGTYSTLKVQPAELEDSGVYFCASSQVKNTEAFFGQGTRLTVV.

CDR3 amino acids: CASSPPEGTATTYEQYF. DNA of the CDR3: TGTGCCAGCAGCCCCCCTGAGGGGACAGCGACAACCTACGAGCAGTACTTC. This chain joins TRBV9 and TRBJ2-7, with TRBD1 matching 7 bases. J lost 2 bases, V lost 4 bases, and 15 bases had no gene match. This CDR3 is built from 17 residues. The germline V gene encodes CDR1 SGDLS and CDR2 YYNGEE.

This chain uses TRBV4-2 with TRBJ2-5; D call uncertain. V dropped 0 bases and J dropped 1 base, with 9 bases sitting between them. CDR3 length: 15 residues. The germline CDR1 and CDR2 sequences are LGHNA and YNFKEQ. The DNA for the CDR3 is TGTGCCAGCAGCCAAGAAGCTACAGTCCAAGAGACCCAGTACTTC. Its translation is CASSQEATVQETQYF.

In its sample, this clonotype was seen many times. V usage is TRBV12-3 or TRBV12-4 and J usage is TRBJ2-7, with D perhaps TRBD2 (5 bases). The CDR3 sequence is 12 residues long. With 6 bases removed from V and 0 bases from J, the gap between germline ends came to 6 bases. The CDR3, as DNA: TGTGCCAGCAGCGGGGTCTCCTACGAGCAGTACTTC. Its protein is CASSGVSYEQYF.

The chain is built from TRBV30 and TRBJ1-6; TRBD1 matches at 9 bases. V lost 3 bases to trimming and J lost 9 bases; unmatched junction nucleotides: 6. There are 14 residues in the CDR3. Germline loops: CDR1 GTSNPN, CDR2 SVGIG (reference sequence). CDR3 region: CAWSRDRVASPLHF. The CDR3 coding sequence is TGTGCCTGGAGCAGGGACAGGGTGGCTTCACCCCTCCACTTT.

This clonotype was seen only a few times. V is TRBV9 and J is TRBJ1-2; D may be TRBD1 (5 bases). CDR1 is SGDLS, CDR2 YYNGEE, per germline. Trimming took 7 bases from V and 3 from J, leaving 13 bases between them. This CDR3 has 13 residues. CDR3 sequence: CASALGVDYGYTF. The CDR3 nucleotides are TGTGCCAGCGCCCTAGGGGTGGACTATGGCTACACCTTC.

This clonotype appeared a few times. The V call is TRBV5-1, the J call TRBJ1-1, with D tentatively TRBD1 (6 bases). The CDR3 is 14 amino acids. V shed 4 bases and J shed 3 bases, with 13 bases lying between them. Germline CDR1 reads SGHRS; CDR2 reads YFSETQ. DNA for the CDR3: TGCGCCAGCAGCCAACGGGGGGCCGACACTGAAGCTTTCTTT. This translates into CASSQRGADTEAFF.

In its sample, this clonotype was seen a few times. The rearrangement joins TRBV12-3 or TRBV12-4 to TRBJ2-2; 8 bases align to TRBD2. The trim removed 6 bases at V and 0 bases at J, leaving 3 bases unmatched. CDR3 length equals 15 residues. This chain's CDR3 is CASRPGLANTGELFF. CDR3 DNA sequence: TGTGCCAGCAGACCGGGACTAGCGAACACCGGGGAGCTGTTTTTT.

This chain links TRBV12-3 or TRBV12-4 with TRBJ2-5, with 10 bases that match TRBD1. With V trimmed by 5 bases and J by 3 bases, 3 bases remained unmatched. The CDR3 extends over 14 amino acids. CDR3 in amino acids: CASSGDRGKETQYF. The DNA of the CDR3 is TGTGCCAGCAGTGGGGACAGGGGCAAAGAGACCCAGTACTTC.

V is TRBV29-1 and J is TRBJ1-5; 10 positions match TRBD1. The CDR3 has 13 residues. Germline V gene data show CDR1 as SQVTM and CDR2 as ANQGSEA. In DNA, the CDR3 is TGCCCCCGGACAGGGGGTTTTAGTCAGCCCCAGCATTTT. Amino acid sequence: CPRTGGFSQPQHF.

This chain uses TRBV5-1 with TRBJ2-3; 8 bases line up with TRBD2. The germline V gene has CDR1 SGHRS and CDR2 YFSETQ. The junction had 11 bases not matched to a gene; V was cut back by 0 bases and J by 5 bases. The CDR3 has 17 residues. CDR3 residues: CASSLAATGTSQDTQYF. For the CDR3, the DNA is TGCGCCAGCAGCTTGGCCGCAACCGGGACTAGTCAAGATACGCAGTATTTT.

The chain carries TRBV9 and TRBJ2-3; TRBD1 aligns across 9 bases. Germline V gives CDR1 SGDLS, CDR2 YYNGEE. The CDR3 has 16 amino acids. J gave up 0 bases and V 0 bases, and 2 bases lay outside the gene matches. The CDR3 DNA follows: TGTGCCAGCAGCGTAGCCGGGACAGGGAGCACAGATACGCAGTATTTT. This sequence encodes CASSVAGTGSTDTQYF.

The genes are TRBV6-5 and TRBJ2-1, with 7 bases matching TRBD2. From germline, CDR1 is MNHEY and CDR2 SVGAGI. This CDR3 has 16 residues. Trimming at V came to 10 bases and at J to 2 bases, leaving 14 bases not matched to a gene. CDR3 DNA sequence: TGTGCCACCACCCCCGAGCGGGGCGAGACCTACAATGAGCAGTTCTTC. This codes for CATTPERGETYNEQFF.

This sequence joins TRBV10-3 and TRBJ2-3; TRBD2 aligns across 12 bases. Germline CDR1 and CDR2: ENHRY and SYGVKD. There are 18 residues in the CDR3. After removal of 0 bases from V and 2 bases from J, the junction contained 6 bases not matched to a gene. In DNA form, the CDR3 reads TGTGCCATCAGTGAGTCCCTAGCGGGAGGGCCCTCCACAGATACGCAGTATTTT. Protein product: CAISESLAGGPSTDTQYF.

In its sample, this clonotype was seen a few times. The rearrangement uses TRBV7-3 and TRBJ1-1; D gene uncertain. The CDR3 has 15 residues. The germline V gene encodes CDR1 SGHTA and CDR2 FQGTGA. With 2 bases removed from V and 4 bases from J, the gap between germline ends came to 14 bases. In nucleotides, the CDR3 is TGTGCCAGCAGCTTATCGTATGGTGGGAGCACTGAAGCTTTCTTT. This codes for CASSLSYGGSTEAFF.

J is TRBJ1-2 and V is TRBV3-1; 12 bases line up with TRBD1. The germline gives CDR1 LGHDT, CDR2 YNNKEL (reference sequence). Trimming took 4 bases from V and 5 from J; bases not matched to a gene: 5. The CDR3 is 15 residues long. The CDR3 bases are TGTGCCAGCAGCCTGCGGGACAGGGGGCAATATGGCTACACCTTC. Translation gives CASSLRDRGQYGYTF.

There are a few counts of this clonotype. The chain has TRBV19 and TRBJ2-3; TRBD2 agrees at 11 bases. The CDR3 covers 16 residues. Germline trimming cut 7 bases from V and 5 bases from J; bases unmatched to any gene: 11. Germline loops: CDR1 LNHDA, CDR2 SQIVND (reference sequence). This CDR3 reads CASTPLAGVGLDTQYF. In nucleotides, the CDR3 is TGTGCCAGTACCCCACTAGCGGGAGTCGGGTTAGATACGCAGTATTTT.

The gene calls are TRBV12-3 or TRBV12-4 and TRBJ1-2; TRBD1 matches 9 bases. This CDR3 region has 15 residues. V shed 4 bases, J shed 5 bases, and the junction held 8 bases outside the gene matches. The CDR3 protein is CASSYGTGYEYGYTF. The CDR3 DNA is TGTGCCAGCAGTTACGGGACAGGGTACGAGTATGGCTACACCTTC.

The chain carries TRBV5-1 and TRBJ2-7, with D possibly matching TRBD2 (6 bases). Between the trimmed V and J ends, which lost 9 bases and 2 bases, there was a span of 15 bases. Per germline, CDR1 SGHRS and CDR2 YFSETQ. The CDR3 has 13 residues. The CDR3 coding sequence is TGCGCCACCCGCCGGGGAGGAACCTACGAGCAGTACTTC. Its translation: CATRRGGTYEQYF.